These T cell receptor beta chains were read from a single sample in a study of T cells in Graves' hyperthyroidism and ophthalmopathy. One entry per CDR3 protein, called by TCRdb with MiXCR from the multiplex PCR reads. The data show about 290,000 distinct CDR3 sequences, about an eighth seen once. Material for sequencing was blood. These TCRs come from a woman aged 25 to 39 with Graves' hyperthyroidism that later progressed to Graves' ophthalmopathy. The conserved cysteine and the conserved F or W are not part of the CDR3 here. Fields, in order: J gene, clone size, V gene, CDR3 protein. Size values are once, few and many counts, or a class for expanded clones, and some rows have none.

j_call: TRBJ2-3
clone_size: NA
v_call: TRBV20-1
cdr3_aa: SANSAHLAGFTDTQY

j_call: TRBJ1-2
clone_size: many
v_call: TRBV11-2
cdr3_aa: ASSLGQGNYGYT

j_call: TRBJ2-7
clone_size: many
v_call: TRBV20-1
cdr3_aa: SARDRQGVPYEQY

j_call: TRBJ2-4
clone_size: few
v_call: TRBV7-9
cdr3_aa: ASSRPAQTGYDKNIQY

j_call: TRBJ1-1
clone_size: NA
v_call: TRBV5-8
cdr3_aa: ASSAAYEAF

j_call: TRBJ1-1
clone_size: many
v_call: TRBV11-3
cdr3_aa: ASSLGMNTEAF

j_call: TRBJ1-2
clone_size: many
v_call: TRBV18
cdr3_aa: ASSSRESIGYT

j_call: TRBJ2-7
clone_size: many
v_call: TRBV5-8
cdr3_aa: ASSIGYEQY

j_call: TRBJ2-3
clone_size: many
v_call: TRBV30
cdr3_aa: ARSVGWADTQY

j_call: TRBJ2-3
clone_size: few
v_call: TRBV11-2
cdr3_aa: ASSFGTSGSGGDTQY

j_call: TRBJ2-5
clone_size: many
v_call: TRBV7-9
cdr3_aa: ASTSLGSGMRLETQY

j_call: TRBJ2-7
clone_size: many
v_call: TRBV7-2
cdr3_aa: ASSPFGTSVPLEQY

j_call: TRBJ2-2
clone_size: NA
v_call: TRBV20-1
cdr3_aa: SARDNGVLAGNTGELF

j_call: TRBJ2-3
clone_size: many
v_call: TRBV7-9
cdr3_aa: ASSSTGFSGRSSTDTQY

j_call: TRBJ1-1
clone_size: many
v_call: TRBV10-3
cdr3_aa: AISPDRVNTEAF

j_call: TRBJ2-3
clone_size: many
v_call: TRBV28
cdr3_aa: ATTRIGGGKDTQY

j_call: TRBJ2-7
clone_size: many
v_call: TRBV6-1
cdr3_aa: ASTPSGGSPNSYEQY

j_call: TRBJ2-5
clone_size: few
v_call: TRBV9
cdr3_aa: ASSPSGVDKY

j_call: TRBJ2-1
clone_size: many
v_call: TRBV7-2
cdr3_aa: ASSLAGTNVQF

j_call: TRBJ1-1
clone_size: few
v_call: TRBV11-3
cdr3_aa: ASSTVGGSEAS

j_call: TRBJ2-3
clone_size: many
v_call: TRBV6-1
cdr3_aa: ASSEIGTGTDTQY

j_call: TRBJ2-5
clone_size: NA
v_call: TRBV19
cdr3_aa: ASSISETARETQY

j_call: TRBJ2-3
clone_size: many
v_call: TRBV28
cdr3_aa: ASSSTGLRDTQY

j_call: TRBJ2-3
clone_size: few
v_call: TRBV29-1
cdr3_aa: SVDGFPDTQY

j_call: TRBJ1-1
clone_size: many
v_call: TRBV2
cdr3_aa: ASSEGHKPTEAF

j_call: TRBJ2-2
clone_size: many
v_call: TRBV12-5
cdr3_aa: ASSNAGELF

j_call: TRBJ2-1
clone_size: many
v_call: TRBV7-2
cdr3_aa: ASSLVLGSYNEQF